This T cell receptor beta chain was profiled in a study of blood T cell repertoires in COVID-19. The overall study: From T cells, B-cell-depleted T cells, or PBMCs came the material, which was cDNA or gDNA.

V was clipped by 1 base and J by 0 bases, with 5 bases between them. CDR3 length equals 14 residues. Germline V gives CDR1 MNHEY, CDR2 SMNVEV (reference sequence). In the authors' methods: Estimates of nucleated cell counts were drawn from the amplification of reference gene primers. The assay was immunoSEQ multiplex PCR, and TCRdb's table has in-frame clones only and misses some. Clone size and V and J calls were adopted from that table, with D and trimming inferred from the DNA. Here the sample spans fewer than 300,000 clones, less than 85% being singletons. The chain has TRBV27 and TRBJ2-3; no definite D call. The TCR comes from a woman between 18 and 30 years old with acute or convalescent COVID-19. The specimen was peripheral blood. The CDR3 region has the DNA TGTGCCAGCAGTTTATGGGCGAGCACAGATACGCAGTATTTT. It specifies CASSLWASTDTQYF.